Presented here are 15 T cell receptor beta chains from one specimen sequenced in a study of Graves' ophthalmopathy and Graves' hyperthyroidism. From RNA, the CDR3 regions of TCR beta chains were amplified and sequenced. RT-PCR was first run with HTBI primers, then multiplex PCR in a second round. TCRdb itself ran the multiplex PCR reads through MiXCR, one entry per CDR3 protein. The sample consists of about 550,000 distinct CDR3 sequences, 35% to 45% of them appearing once. The specimen was peripheral blood or thyroid tissue (not recorded which). These receptors were taken from an adult man with Graves' hyperthyroidism.

This clonotype was found many times. V gene TRBV11-2 combines with J gene TRBJ2-7, with TRBD2 identical over 10 bases. The germline CDR1 and CDR2 sequences are SGHAT and FQNNGV. The CDR3 is 14 residues long. V shed 3 bases, J shed 3 bases, and the junction held 2 bases outside the gene matches. The CDR3 DNA is TGTGCCAGCAGCTTCGGGACTAGCGTCTACGAGCAGTACTTC. It encodes CASSFGTSVYEQYF.

The chain employs TRBV7-4 and TRBJ2-7; D may be TRBD2 (5 bases). The tail of the sequence fits TRBJ2-1 better, so the J call may be wrong. The CDR3 has 15 residues. Germline CDR1 is SGHVT and CDR2 is SQSDAQ. The CDR3 coding sequence is TGTGCCAGCAGCTTAGCGAAATTAACTAGTTATGAGCAGTTCTTC. Its translation is CASSLAKLTSYEQFF.

This clonotype was seen a handful of times. Given a much more abundant clone one base away, this may be a read error. The V call is TRBV3-1, the J call TRBJ1-2; D is ambiguous. The CDR3 is 12 residues long. CDR1 is LGHDT and CDR2 is YNNKEL in the germline V gene (reference sequence). The V gene lost 5 bases and the J gene lost 0 bases, with 4 bases spanning the gap. The CDR3 loop is CASSSTNYGYTF. The DNA for the CDR3 is TGTGCCAGCAGCTCTACTAACTATGGCTACACCTTC.

Notes on this clonotype: In this CDR3 the conserved last residue, phenylalanine or tryptophan, is missing, so a read error is likely. The chain recombines TRBV3-1 with TRBJ1-1; D uncertain. CDR3 length equals 12 residues. Germline-derived CDR1 and CDR2 are LGHDT and YNNKEL (reference sequence). Trimming left V 2 bases short and J 8 bases short, with 9 bases between. The CDR3 DNA is TGTGCCAGCAGCCAACACACGGGGGAAGCTTTCCTT. Its translation: CASSQHTGEAFL.

This clonotype was seen ten or more times. The V and J genes are TRBV5-5 and TRBJ2-5; TRBD1 aligns across 11 bases. Germline trimming cut 3 bases from V and 5 bases from J; bases unmatched to any gene: 3. Germline V gene lookup returns CDR1 SGHKS and CDR2 YYEKEE (reference sequence). There are 14 residues in the CDR3. The CDR3 spells CASSWGQGEETQYF. The CDR3 DNA sequence: TGTGCCAGCAGCTGGGGACAGGGGGAGGAGACCCAGTACTTC.

At least ten counts were recorded for this clonotype. The chain is built from TRBV11-1 and TRBJ2-2; 7 bases align to TRBD1. Germline V gene lookup returns CDR1 SGHAT and CDR2 FQDESV (reference sequence). The CDR3 contains 16 residues. With V trimmed by 5 bases and J by 4 bases, 10 bases remained unmatched. The CDR3 coding sequence is TGTGCCAGCAGCGCCGACAGGGTCCGCAGCACCGGGGAGCTGTTTTTT. Encoded protein: CASSADRVRSTGELFF.

This clonotype has at least ten counts. The chain uses TRBV18 and TRBJ1-2; no firm D call. V gave up 3 bases and J gave up 4 bases, with 9 bases separating them. CDR3 length: 13 amino acids. Germline V lookup: CDR1 KGHSH, CDR2 LQKENI. CDR3 bases: TGTGCCAGCTCACCCGAAGGCCCCTATGGCTACACCTTC. It translates to CASSPEGPYGYTF.

With regard to this clonotype: A much larger clone differs from this one at a single base, so this may be a read error. The rearrangement joins TRBV2 to TRBJ1-1, with unresolved D. The germline V gene encodes CDR1 SNHLY and CDR2 FYNNEI. V gave up 11 bases and J gave up 2 bases, with 15 bases separating them. This CDR3 spans 13 amino acids. CDR3 DNA sequence: TGTGCCGGCAATTTACAGAGCAACACTGAAGCTTTCTTT. Amino acids: CAGNLQSNTEAFF.

This clonotype was recorded at least ten times. The chain recombines TRBV10-3 with TRBJ2-5, with D possibly being TRBD2 (5 bases). Germline CDR1 ENHRY, CDR2 SYGVKD. This CDR3 region has 14 residues. V was trimmed by 0 bases and J by 2 bases, leaving 7 bases between them. The CDR3 region has the DNA TGTGCCATCAGTGAGTCGAGGGAGCAAGAGACCCAGTACTTC. It encodes CAISESREQETQYF.

This chain uses TRBV19 with TRBJ1-2; maybe TRBD1 (6 bases). CDR1 is LNHDA and CDR2 is SQIVND in the germline V gene (reference sequence). V was cut by 8 bases and J by 5 bases, with 18 bases left in between. The CDR3 loop spans 14 amino acids. CDR3 residues: CASGRGSGDYGYTF. CDR3 coding DNA: TGTGCCAGTGGTAGGGGGTCGGGGGATTATGGCTACACCTTC.

In regard to this clonotype: The germline gene is not matched at one end of the junction; a read error may be the cause. The chain combines TRBV10-3 with TRBJ2-1; D gene uncertain. This CDR3 comprises 13 residues. CDR1 is ENHRY and CDR2 is SYGVKD in the germline V gene. CDR3 protein: CASSEVGYNEQFF. The CDR3 DNA follows: TGTGCCAGCAGTGAGGTGGGCTACAATGAGCAGTTCTTC.

This clonotype was counted only a few times. The gene calls are TRBV6-5 and TRBJ2-7; 8 bases line up with TRBD1. The CDR3 has 15 residues. V shed 4 bases and J 4 bases; nucleotides not matched to a gene: 9. The V gene's germline CDR1 is MNHEY and CDR2 SVGAGI. This CDR3 reads CASSSYRDRSYEQYF. Here the CDR3 DNA reads TGTGCCAGCAGTTCCTACCGGGACAGGAGTTACGAGCAGTACTTC.

This clonotype was seen at least ten times. The chain employs TRBV2 and TRBJ2-6; a weak D match, TRBD2 (5 bases). The germline gives CDR1 SNHLY, CDR2 FYNNEI. V shed 6 bases and J shed 0 bases, with 9 bases lying between them. The CDR3 consists of 15 residues. The CDR3 sequence: CASRDYSSGANVLTF. In DNA, the CDR3 is TGTGCCAGCAGAGACTATTCCTCTGGGGCCAACGTCCTGACTTTC.

The chain recombines TRBV12-3 or TRBV12-4 with TRBJ2-2; TRBD1 matches 8 bases. The CDR3 loop spans 15 amino acids. Trimming at V came to 6 bases and at J to 1 base, leaving 4 bases not matched to a gene. The CDR3 loop is CASSHGQGNTGELFF. CDR3 nucleotide sequence: TGTGCCAGCAGCCATGGACAGGGGAACACCGGGGAGCTGTTTTTT.

This clonotype occurred many times. This chain uses TRBV9 with TRBJ1-3, with D possibly TRBD1 on 5 matching bases. The CDR3 contains 15 residues. The V gene lost 7 bases and the J gene lost 0 bases, with 14 bases spanning the gap. Germline V gene sequence: CDR1 SGDLS, CDR2 YYNGEE. CDR3 nucleotide sequence: TGTGCCAGCGGGGGTGGGGGAAACTCTGGAAACACCATATATTTT. This encodes CASGGGGNSGNTIYF.